The clone carrying this T cell receptor (beta chain) has a count of ten or more. This record belongs to a study of chronic HIV infection and antiretroviral therapy. Via MiXCR, TCRdb re-called the 5' RACE reads, giving one row per CDR3 protein. In the table there are about 38,000 distinct CDR3 sequences, 8.2% of which are singletons. Germline V CDR1 and CDR2: SQVTM, ANQGSEA. Between the trimmed V and J ends, which lost 4 bases and 9 bases, there was a span of 16 bases. The CDR3 has 13 residues. V gene TRBV29-1 combines with J gene TRBJ2-4, with a weak D call TRBD1 (5 bases). The sequence was obtained from an adult who had HIV and had not received antiretroviral therapy, or was an uninfected healthy control (not recorded which). Specimen: peripheral blood. The CDR3 DNA reads TGCAGCGTTGGGGTTATGGGGCTGGGCATTCAGTACTTC. This translates into CSVGVMGLGIQYF. Full variable domain (rest looked up from reference TRBV29-1 and TRBJ2-4): SAVISQKPSRDICQRGTSLTIQCQVDSQVTMMFWYRQQPGQSLTLIATANQGSEATYESGFVIDKFPISRPNLTFSTLTVSNMSPEDSSIYLCSVGVMGLGIQYFGAGTRLSVL.